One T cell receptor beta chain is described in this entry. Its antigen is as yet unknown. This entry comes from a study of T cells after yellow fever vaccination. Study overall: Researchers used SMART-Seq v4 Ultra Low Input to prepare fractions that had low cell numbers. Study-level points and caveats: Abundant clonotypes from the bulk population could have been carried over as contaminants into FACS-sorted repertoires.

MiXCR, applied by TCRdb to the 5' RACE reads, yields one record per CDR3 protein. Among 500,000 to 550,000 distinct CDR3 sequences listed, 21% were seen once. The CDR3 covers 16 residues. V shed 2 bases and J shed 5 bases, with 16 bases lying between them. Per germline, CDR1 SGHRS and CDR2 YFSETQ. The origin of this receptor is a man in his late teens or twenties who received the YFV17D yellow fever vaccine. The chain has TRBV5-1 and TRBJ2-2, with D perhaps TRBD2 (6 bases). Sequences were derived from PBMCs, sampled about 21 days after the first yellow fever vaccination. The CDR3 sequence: CASSLAQGSGTGELFF. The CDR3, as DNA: TGCGCCAGCAGCTTAGCTCAGGGCAGCGGGACCGGGGAGCTGTTTTTT. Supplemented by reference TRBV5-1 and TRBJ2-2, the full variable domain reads KAGVTQTPRYLIKTRGQQVTLSCSPISGHRSVSWYQQTPGQGLQFLFEYFSETQRNKGNFPGRFSGRQFSNSRSEMNVSTLELGDSALYLCASSLAQGSGTGELFFGEGSRLTVL.